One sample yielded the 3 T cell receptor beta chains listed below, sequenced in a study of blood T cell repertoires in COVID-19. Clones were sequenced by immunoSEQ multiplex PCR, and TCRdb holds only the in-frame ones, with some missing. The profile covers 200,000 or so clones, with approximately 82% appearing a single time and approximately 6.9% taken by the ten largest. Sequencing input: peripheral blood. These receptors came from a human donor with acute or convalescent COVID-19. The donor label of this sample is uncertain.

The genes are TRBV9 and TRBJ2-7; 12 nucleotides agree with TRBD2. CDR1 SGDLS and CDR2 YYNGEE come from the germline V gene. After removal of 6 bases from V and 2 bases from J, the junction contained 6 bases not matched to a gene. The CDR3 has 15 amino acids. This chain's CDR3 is CASTPGLAGTYEQYF. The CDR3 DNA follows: TGTGCCAGCACTCCCGGACTAGCGGGGACCTACGAGCAGTACTTC.

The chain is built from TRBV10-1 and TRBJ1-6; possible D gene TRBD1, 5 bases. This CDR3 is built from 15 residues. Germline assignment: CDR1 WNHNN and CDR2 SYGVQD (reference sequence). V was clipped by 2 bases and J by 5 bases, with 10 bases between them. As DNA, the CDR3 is TGCGCCAGCAGTGAGATGCGGGGGAATAATTCACCCCTCCACTTT. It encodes CASSEMRGNNSPLHF.

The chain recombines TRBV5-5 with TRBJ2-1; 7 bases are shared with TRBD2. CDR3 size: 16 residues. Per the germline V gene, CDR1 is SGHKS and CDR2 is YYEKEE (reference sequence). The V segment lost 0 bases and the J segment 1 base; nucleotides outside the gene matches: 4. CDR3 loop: CASSLDGGGSYNEQFF. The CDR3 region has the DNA TGTGCCAGCAGCTTGGATGGCGGGGGTTCCTACAATGAGCAGTTCTTC.